This TCR beta chain comes out of a study of T cells after posttransplantation cyclophosphamide. Clones were read by immunoSEQ multiplex PCR, and TCRdb kept only the in-frame ones, dropping some. The sample lists over 15,000 clones, around 94% occurring once. The V gene's germline CDR1 is LGHNA and CDR2 YSLEER. The V end lost 1 base, the J end lost 11 bases, and 15 bases lay between the germline ends. CDR3 length equals 15 residues. Cells defined as naive were viable CD3+CD4+ or CD3+CD8+ and CCR7+CD45RA+CD45RO-CD95-CD27+CD28+. Sequencing was done on a sample of naive CD4+ T cells sorted from blood. The sequence was obtained from a woman in her fifties or sixties in good health and a related stem cell transplant donor. The genes are TRBV4-3 and TRBJ1-6, with D maybe TRBD1 (6 bases). DNA for the CDR3: TGCGCCAGCAGCCAAGGTGGAACAGGGCTGCCACCCCTCCACTTT. Amino acids: CASSQGGTGLPPLHF.